This T cell receptor (beta chain) is drawn from a study of blood T cells in healthy people across ages. General study findings and limits: The authors considered diversity estimates from one million T cells to be underestimates.

This clonotype was seen at least ten times. The antigen is undetermined. Researchers isolated at least 7 million PBMCs per sample. It was with a sample-barcoded 5' primer and a J-beta primer mix that a second PCR of roughly 7 to 12 cycles was run. MiXCR was run by TCRdb on the 5' RACE reads, yielding one entry per CDR3 protein. This table holds 1.5 million to 2 million distinct CDR3 sequences, approximately 28% found once. The CDR3 spans 15 residues. V was shortened by 5 bases and J by 9 bases, with 23 bases between the two germline ends. The clonotype comes from a woman younger than 45 in good health. The sequenced sample was blood. This sequence joins TRBV12-3 or TRBV12-4 and TRBJ2-7, with TRBD2 as a possible D gene (6 bases). Written as DNA, the CDR3 is TGTGCCAGCAGTAGCGGGTCCGCCGGGGCAGTGGGGCAGTACTTC. Its translation: CASSSGSAGAVGQYF.